The source of this T cell receptor beta chain is a study of blood T cell repertoires in COVID-19. Study overall: Sources were T cells, B-cell-depleted T cells, or PBMCs; the material itself was cDNA or gDNA.

This clone was recorded only once. Per the original methods: Amplification from reference gene primers served as the basis for estimated nucleated cell counts. Using immunoSEQ multiplex PCR, the repertoire was profiled, and TCRdb retains in-frame clones only, with some absent. The DNA was the basis for D and trimming; V, J and clone size are from that table. The sample lists 250,000 to 300,000 clones, about 88% occurring once. The V end lost 6 bases, the J end lost 6 bases, and 12 bases lay between the germline ends. CDR3 length: 13 amino acids. Input material: peripheral blood. The clonotype originates from a woman aged 60-75 years with acute or convalescent COVID-19. This chain connects TRBV12-3 or TRBV12-4 to TRBJ1-5, with D unresolved. CDR3 amino acids: CASRSLGGQPQHF. The CDR3 coding sequence is TGTGCCAGCAGGAGCCTAGGCGGTCAGCCCCAGCATTTT.